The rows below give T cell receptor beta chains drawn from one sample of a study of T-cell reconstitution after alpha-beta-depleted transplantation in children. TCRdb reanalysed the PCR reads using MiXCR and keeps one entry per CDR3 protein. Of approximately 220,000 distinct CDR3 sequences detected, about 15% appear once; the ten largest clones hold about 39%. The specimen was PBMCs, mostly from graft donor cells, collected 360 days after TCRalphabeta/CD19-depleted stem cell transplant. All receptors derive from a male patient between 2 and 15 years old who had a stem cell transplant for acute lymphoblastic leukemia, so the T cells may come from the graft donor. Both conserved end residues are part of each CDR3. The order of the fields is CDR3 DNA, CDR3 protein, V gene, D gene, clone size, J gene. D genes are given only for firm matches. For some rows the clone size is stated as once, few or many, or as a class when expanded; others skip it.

DNA: TGTGCCAGCAGTTTTCTGCCAAACACTGAAGCTTTCTTT
CDR3: CASSFLPNTEAFF
V: TRBV28
D: NA
size: few
J: TRBJ1-1

DNA: TGTGCCAGCAGCAGGGGGGGGGACACTGAAGCTTTCTTT
CDR3: CASSRGGDTEAFF
V: TRBV9
D: NA
size: many
J: TRBJ1-1

DNA: TGTGCCAGCAGCCACCTAACTCCCGATACGCAGTATTTT
CDR3: CASSHLTPDTQYF
V: TRBV3-1
D: NA
size: few
J: TRBJ2-3

DNA: TGTGCCAGCACCCTAGCGGGGGGCTTCACAGATACGCAGTATTTT
CDR3: CASTLAGGFTDTQYF
V: TRBV12-3/TRBV12-4
D: TRBD2
size: few
J: TRBJ2-3

DNA: TGTGCCAGCAGTCCTGCCGACAGGATCTCCTACAATGAGCAGTTCTTC
CDR3: CASSPADRISYNEQFF
V: TRBV28
D: NA
size: few
J: TRBJ2-1

DNA: TGTGCCAGCAAGAGAACTAGCGGGGGGAACACCGGGGAGCTGTTTTTT
CDR3: CASKRTSGGNTGELFF
V: TRBV2
D: TRBD2
size: NA
J: TRBJ2-2

DNA: TGTGCCAGCAGCCAAGGGAACGGTTGGAACACCGGGGAGCTGTTTTTT
CDR3: CASSQGNGWNTGELFF
V: TRBV3-1
D: NA
size: NA
J: TRBJ2-2

DNA: TGTGCCACCAGATATGGACTAGGTTCTTCGCGGCAGTTCTTC
CDR3: CATRYGLGSSRQFF
V: TRBV15
D: TRBD2
size: NA
J: TRBJ2-1

DNA: TGCGCCAGCAGCTTATCGACTAGCGGGAACACCGGGGAGCTGTTTTTT
CDR3: CASSLSTSGNTGELFF
V: TRBV5-1
D: TRBD2
size: NA
J: TRBJ2-2

DNA: TGTGCCAGCAGCACACCCTCCCGGGAGCAGTACTTC
CDR3: CASSTPSREQYF
V: TRBV28
D: NA
size: few
J: TRBJ2-7

DNA: TGTGCCAGCGGCTGGACAGGGGTTGGGAGCACTGAAGCTTTCTTT
CDR3: CASGWTGVGSTEAFF
V: TRBV12-3/TRBV12-4
D: TRBD1
size: NA
J: TRBJ1-1

DNA: TGTGCCACCAGTGGCCCATATCAGCCCCAGCATTTT
CDR3: CATSGPYQPQHF
V: TRBV24-1
D: NA
size: few
J: TRBJ1-5

DNA: TGCAGCGTTAGCAAGCAGGGGTCCACAGATACGCAGTATTTT
CDR3: CSVSKQGSTDTQYF
V: TRBV29-1
D: NA
size: NA
J: TRBJ2-3

DNA: TGTGCCAGCAGCTTGGAGGCCGGGATCCAAGAGACCCAGTACTTC
CDR3: CASSLEAGIQETQYF
V: TRBV5-6
D: NA
size: many
J: TRBJ2-5